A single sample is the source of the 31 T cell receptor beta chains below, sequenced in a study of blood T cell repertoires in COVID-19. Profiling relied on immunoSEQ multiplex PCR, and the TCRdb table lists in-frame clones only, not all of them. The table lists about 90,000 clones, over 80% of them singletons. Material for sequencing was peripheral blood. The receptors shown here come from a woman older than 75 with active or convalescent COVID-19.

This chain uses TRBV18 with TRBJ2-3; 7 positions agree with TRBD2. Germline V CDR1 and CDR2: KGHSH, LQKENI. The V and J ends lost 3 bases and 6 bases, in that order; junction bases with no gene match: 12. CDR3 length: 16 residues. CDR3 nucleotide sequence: TGTGCCAGCTCACCCCGAACTGGACTAGTCGGGGATACGCAGTATTTT. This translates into CASSPRTGLVGDTQYF. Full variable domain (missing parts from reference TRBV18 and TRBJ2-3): NAGVMQNPRHLVRRRGQEARLRCSPMKGHSHVYWYRQLPEEGLKFMVYLQKENIIDESGMPKERFSAEFPKEGPSILRIQQVVRGDSAAYFCASSPRTGLVGDTQYFGPGTRLTVL.

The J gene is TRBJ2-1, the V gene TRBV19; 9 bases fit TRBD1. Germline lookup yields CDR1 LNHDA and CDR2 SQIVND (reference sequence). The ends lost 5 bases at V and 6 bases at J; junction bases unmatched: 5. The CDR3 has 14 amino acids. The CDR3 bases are TGTGCCAGTAGTGTGGACAGGGGCTCCAATGAGCAGTTCTTC. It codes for CASSVDRGSNEQFF.

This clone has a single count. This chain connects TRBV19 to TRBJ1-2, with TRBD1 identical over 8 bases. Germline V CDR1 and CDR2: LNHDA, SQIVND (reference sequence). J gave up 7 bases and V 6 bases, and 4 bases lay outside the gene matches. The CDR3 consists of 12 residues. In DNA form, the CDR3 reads TGTGCCAGTAGCGGACAGGGCATTGGCTACACCTTC. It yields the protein CASSGQGIGYTF.

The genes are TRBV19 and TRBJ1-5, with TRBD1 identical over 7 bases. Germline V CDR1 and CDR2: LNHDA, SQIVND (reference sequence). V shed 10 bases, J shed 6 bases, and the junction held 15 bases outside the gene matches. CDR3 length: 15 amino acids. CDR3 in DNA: TGTGCCACTACCGACAGGGCCGGTGGTAGTCAGCCCCAGCATTTT. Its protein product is CATTDRAGGSQPQHF. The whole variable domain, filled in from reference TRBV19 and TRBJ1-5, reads DGGITQSPKYLFRKEGQNVTLSCEQNLNHDAMYWYRQDPGQGLRLIYYSQIVNDFQKGDIAEGYSVSREKKESFPLTVTSAQKNPTAFYLCATTDRAGGSQPQHFGDGTRLSIL.

DNA of the CDR3: TGTGCCAGTAGTATAGGGGGCTCGACAGGGCATACGCAGTATTTT. Its translation: CASSIGGSTGHTQYF. The chain links TRBV19 to TRBJ2-3; 7 bases line up with TRBD1. J lost 7 bases, V lost 1 base, and 8 bases had no gene match. The germline CDR1 and CDR2 sequences are LNHDA and SQIVND (reference sequence). CDR3 size: 15 residues.

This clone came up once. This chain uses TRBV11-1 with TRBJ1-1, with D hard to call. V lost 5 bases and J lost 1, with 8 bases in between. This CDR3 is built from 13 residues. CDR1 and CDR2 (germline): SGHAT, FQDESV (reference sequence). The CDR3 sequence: CASSAGGNTEAFF. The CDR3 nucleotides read TGTGCCAGCAGCGCGGGAGGGAACACTGAAGCTTTCTTT.

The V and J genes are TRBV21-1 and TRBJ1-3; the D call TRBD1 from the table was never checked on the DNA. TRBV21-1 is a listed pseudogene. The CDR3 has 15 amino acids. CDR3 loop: CASSKARDSGNTIYF. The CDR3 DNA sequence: TGTGCCAGCAGCAAAGCCAGGGACTCTGGAAACACCATATATTTT.

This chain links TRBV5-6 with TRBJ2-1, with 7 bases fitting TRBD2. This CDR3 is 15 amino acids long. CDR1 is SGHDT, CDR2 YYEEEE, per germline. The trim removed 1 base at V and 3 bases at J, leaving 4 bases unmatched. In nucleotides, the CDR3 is TGTGCCAGCAGCTTGTCGGCTAGCGGCTACAATGAGCAGTTCTTC. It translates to CASSLSASGYNEQFF.

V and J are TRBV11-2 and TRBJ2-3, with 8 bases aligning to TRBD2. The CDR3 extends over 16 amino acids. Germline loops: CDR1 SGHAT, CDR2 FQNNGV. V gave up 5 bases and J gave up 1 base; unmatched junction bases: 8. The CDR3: CASSLSGVGGTDTQYF. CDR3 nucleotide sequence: TGTGCCAGCAGCCTTAGCGGGGTGGGTGGCACAGATACGCAGTATTTT.

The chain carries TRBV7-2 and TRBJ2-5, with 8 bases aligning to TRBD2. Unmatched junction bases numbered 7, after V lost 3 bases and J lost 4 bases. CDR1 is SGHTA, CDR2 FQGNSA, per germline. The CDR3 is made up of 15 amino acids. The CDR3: CASSFDGGAPETQYF. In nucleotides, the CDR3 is TGTGCCAGCAGCTTCGACGGGGGGGCCCCAGAGACCCAGTACTTC.

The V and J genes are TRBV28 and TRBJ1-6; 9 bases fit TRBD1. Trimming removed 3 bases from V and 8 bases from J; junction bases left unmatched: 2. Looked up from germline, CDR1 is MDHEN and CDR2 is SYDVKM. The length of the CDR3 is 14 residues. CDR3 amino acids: CASSFGTGYSPLHF. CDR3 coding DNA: TGTGCCAGCAGTTTTGGGACAGGGTATTCACCCCTCCACTTT.

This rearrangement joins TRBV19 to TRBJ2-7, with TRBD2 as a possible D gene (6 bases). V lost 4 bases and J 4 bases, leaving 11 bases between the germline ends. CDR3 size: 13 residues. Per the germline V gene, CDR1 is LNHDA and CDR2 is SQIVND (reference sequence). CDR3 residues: CASSTGVRYEQYF. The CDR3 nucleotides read TGTGCCAGTAGTACGGGAGTGCGGTACGAGCAGTACTTC.

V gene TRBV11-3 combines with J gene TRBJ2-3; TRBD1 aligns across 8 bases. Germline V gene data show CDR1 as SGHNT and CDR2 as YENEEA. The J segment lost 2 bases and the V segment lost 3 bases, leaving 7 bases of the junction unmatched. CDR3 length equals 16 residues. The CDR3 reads CASSFSPGGPTDTQYF. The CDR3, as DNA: TGTGCCAGCAGCTTTTCCCCAGGGGGCCCCACAGATACGCAGTATTTT.

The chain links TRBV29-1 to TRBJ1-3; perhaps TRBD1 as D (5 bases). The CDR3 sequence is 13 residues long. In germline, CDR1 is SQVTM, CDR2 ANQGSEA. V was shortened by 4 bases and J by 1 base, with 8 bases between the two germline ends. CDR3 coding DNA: TGCAGCGTTGGACAGCAATCTGGAAACACCATATATTTT. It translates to CSVGQQSGNTIYF.

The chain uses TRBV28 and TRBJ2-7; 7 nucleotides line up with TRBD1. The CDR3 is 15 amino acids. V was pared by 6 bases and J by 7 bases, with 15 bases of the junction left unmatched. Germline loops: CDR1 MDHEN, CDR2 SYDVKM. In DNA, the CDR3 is TGTGCCAGCAGCTCCCAGGGACAGACGAACTGGGAGCAGTACTTC. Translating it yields CASSSQGQTNWEQYF. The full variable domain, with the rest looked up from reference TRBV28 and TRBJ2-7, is DVKVTQSSRYLVKRTGEKVFLECVQDMDHENMFWYRQDPGLGLRLIYFSYDVKMKEKGDIPEGYSVSREKKERFSLILESASTNQTSMYLCASSSQGQTNWEQYFGPGTRLTVT.

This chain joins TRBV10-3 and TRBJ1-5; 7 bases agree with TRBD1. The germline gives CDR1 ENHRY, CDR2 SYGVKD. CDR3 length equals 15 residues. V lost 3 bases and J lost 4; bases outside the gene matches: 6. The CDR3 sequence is CAISEIGTANQPQHF. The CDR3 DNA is TGTGCCATCAGTGAAATTGGGACAGCGAATCAGCCCCAGCATTTT.

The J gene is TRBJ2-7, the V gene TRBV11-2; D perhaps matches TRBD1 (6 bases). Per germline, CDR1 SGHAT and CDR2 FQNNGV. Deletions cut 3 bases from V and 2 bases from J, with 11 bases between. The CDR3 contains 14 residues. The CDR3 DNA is TGTGCCAGCAGCTTGGGGACAACTACCTACGAGCAGTACTTC. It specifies CASSLGTTTYEQYF.

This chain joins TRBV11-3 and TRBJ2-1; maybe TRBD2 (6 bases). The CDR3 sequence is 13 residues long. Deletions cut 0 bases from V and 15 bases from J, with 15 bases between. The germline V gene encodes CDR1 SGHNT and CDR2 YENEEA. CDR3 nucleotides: TGTGCCAGCAGCTTAGATCCGGGACTCCAACCGTTCTTC. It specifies CASSLDPGLQPFF.

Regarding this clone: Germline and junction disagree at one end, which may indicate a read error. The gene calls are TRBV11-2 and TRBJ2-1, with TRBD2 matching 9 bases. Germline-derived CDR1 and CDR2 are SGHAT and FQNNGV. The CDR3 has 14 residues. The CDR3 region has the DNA TGTGCCAGCAACTTAGCGGGAGTGTACAATGAGCAGTTCTTC. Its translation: CASNLAGVYNEQFF.

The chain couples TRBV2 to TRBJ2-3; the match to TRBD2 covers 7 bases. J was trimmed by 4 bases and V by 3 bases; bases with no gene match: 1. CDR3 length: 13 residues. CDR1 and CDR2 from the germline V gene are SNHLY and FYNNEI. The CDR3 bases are TGTGCCAGCAGTGATCGGGGGGCAGATACGCAGTATTTT. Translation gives CASSDRGADTQYF.

For the CDR3, the DNA is TGTGCCAGCAGCAGTAGCGGGGGGGCTGCAGATACGCAGTATTTT. It codes for CASSSSGGAADTQYF. The V call is TRBV7-3, the J call TRBJ2-3; 11 bases are shared with TRBD2. CDR1 SGHTA and CDR2 FQGTGA come from the germline V gene. This CDR3 has 15 residues. The junction had 5 bases not matched to a gene; V was cut back by 5 bases and J by 4 bases.

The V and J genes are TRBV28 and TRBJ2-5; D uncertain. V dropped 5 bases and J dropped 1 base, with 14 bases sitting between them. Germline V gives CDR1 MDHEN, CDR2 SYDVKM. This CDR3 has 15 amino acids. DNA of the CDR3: TGTGCCAGCAGTCACCCTTGGGCGATCCAAGAGACCCAGTACTTC. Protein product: CASSHPWAIQETQYF.

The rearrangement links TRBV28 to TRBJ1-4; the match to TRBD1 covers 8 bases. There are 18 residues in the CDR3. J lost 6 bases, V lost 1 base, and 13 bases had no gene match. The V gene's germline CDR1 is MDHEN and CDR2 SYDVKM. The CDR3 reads CASSLFGTGSGRDEKLFF. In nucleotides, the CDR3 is TGTGCCAGCAGTTTATTTGGGACAGGCTCGGGTAGGGATGAAAAACTGTTTTTT.

CDR3: CASSLGQGVNNSPLHF. In nucleotides, the CDR3 is TGTGCCAGCAGTTTAGGACAGGGGGTCAATAATTCACCCCTCCACTTT. The chain has TRBV28 and TRBJ1-6; TRBD1 matches 10 bases. The germline CDR1 and CDR2 sequences are MDHEN and SYDVKM. The CDR3 spans 16 residues. V shed 2 bases, J shed 5 bases, and the junction held 3 bases outside the gene matches.

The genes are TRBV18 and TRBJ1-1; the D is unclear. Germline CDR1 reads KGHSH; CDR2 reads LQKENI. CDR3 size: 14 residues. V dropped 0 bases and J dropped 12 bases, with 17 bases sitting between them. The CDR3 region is CASSPPGERVSTFF. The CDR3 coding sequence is TGTGCCAGCTCACCACCCGGGGAGAGGGTATCGACTTTCTTT.

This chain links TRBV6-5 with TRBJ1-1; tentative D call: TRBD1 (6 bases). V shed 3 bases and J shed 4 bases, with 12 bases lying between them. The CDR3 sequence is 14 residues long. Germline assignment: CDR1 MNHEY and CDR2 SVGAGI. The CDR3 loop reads CASSYSGQTTEAFF. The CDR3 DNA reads TGTGCCAGCAGTTATTCAGGACAGACCACTGAAGCTTTCTTT.

This CDR3 is CASSRKNPRVVGEKLFF. CDR3 nucleotide sequence: TGTGCCAGCAGCCGTAAAAACCCACGGGTTGTGGGTGAAAAACTGTTTTTT. This chain uses TRBV3-1 (or the pseudogene TRBV3-2) with TRBJ1-4; D ambiguous. CDR3 length: 17 residues. V shed 4 bases and J shed 7 bases, with 22 bases lying between them. CDR1 LGHDT and CDR2 YNNKEL come from the germline V gene (reference sequence).

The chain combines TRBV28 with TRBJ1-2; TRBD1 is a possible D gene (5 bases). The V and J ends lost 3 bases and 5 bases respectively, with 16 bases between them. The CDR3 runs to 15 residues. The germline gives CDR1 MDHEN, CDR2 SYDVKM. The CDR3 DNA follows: TGTGCCAGCAGTTTCGGGGGACTACGCGAGTATGGCTACACCTTC. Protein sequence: CASSFGGLREYGYTF.

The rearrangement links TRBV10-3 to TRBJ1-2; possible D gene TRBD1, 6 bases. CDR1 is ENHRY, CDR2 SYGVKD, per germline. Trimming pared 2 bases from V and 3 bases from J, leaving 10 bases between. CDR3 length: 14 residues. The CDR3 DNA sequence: TGTGCCATCAGTGAGCCCGGGACACACTATGGCTACACCTTC. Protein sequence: CAISEPGTHYGYTF.

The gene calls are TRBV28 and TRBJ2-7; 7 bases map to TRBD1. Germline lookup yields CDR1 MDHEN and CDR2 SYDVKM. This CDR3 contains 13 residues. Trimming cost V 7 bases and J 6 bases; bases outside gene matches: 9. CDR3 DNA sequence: TGTGCCAGCACCCCGGACAGGACTTCCGAGCAGTACTTC. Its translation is CASTPDRTSEQYF.

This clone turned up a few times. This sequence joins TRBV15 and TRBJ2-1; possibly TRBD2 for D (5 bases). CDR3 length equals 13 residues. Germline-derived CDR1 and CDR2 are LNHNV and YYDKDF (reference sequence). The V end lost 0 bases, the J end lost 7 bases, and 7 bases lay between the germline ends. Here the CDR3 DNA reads TGTGCCACCAGCAGAGATCGGGGAAATGAGCAGTTCTTC. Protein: CATSRDRGNEQFF.